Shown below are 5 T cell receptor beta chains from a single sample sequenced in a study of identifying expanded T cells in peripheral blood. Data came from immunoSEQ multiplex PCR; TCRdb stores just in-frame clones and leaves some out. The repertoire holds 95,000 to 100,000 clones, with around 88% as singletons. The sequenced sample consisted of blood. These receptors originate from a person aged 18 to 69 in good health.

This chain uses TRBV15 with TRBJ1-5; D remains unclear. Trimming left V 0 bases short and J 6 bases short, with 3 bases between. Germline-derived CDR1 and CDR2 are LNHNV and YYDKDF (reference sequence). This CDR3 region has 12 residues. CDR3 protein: CATSRDSQPQHF. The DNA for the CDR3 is TGTGCCACCAGCAGAGATAGTCAGCCCCAGCATTTT.

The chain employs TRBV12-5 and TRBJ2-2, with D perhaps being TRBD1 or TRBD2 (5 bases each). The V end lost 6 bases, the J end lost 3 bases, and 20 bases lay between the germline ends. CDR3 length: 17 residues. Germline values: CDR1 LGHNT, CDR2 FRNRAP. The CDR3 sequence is CASGPTLRDGYTGELFF. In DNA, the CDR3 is TGTGCTAGTGGCCCAACCCTCCGGGACGGGTACACCGGGGAGCTGTTTTTT.

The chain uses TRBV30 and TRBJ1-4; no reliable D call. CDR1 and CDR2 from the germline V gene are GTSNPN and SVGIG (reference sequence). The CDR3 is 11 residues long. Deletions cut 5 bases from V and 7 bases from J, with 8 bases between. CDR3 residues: CAWGLGEKLFF. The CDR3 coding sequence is TGTGCCTGGGGGCTTGGTGAAAAACTGTTTTTT.

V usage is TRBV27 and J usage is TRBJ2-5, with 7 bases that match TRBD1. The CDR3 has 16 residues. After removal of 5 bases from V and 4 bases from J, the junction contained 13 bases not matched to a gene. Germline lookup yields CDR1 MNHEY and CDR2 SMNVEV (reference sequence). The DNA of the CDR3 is TGTGCCAGCAGTCCCCGTGAGGGGGCGCGAGTAGAGACCCAGTACTTC. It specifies CASSPREGARVETQYF.

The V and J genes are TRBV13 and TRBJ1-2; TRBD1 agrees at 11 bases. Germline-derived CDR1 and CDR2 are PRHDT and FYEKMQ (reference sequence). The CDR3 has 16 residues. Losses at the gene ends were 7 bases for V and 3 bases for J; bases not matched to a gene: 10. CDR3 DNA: TGTGCCAGCATCTATATGGACAGGGGGCGGGACTATGGCTACACCTTC. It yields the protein CASIYMDRGRDYGYTF.